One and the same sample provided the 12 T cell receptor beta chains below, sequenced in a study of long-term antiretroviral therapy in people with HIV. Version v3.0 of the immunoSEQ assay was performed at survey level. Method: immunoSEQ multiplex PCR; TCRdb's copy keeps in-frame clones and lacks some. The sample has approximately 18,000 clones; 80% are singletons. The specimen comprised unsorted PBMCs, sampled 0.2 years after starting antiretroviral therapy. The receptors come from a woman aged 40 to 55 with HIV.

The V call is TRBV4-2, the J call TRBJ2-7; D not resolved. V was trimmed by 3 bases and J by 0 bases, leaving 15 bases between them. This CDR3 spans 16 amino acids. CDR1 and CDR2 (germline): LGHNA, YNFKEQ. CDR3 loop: CASSHPTPSSSYEQYF. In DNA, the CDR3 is TGTGCCAGCAGCCATCCTACCCCTAGTAGCTCCTACGAGCAGTACTTC.

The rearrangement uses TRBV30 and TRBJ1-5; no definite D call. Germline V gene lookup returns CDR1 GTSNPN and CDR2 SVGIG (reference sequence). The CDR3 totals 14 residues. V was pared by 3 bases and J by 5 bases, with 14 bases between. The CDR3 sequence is CAWRKKAGDQPQHF. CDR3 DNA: TGTGCCTGGAGGAAGAAGGCGGGCGATCAGCCCCAGCATTTT.

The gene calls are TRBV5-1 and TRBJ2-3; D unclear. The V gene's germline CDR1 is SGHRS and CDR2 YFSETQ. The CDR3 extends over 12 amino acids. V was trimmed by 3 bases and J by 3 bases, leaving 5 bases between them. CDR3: CASSSRTDTQYF. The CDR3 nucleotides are TGCGCCAGCAGCTCCCGAACAGATACGCAGTATTTT.

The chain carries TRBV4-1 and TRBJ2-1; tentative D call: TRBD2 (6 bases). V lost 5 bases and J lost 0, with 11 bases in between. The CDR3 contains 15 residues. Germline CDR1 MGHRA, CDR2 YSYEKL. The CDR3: CASSGTWSSYNEQFF. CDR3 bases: TGCGCCAGCAGCGGGACTTGGAGCTCCTACAATGAGCAGTTCTTC.

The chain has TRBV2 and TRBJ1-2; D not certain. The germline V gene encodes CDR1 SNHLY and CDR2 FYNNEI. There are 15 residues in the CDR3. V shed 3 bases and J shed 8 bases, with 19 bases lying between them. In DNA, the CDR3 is TGTGCCAGCAGTGATCTTGAAAAAGTAATGGACGGCTACACCTTC. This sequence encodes CASSDLEKVMDGYTF.

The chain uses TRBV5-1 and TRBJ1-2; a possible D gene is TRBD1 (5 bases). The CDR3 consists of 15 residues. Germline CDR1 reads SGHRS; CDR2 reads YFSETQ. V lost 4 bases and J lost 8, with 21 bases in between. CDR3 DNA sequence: TGCGCCAGCAGCCCTGGAGAGGGGTGGGATTGGGGCTACACCTTC. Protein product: CASSPGEGWDWGYTF.

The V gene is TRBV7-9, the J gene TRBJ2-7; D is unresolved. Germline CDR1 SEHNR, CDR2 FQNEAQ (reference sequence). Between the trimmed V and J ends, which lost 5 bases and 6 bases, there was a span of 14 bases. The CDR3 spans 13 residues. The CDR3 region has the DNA TGTGCCAGCAGCCTAACCCCCAGCCCCGAGCAGTACTTC. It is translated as CASSLTPSPEQYF.

This chain's CDR3 is CASRGHSGNTIYF. The CDR3 DNA sequence: TGTGCCAGCAGAGGACACTCTGGAAACACCATATATTTT. The chain joins TRBV6-5 to TRBJ1-3; D is possibly TRBD1 (5 bases). The V gene's germline CDR1 is MNHEY and CDR2 SVGAGI. Trimming removed 6 bases from V and 0 bases from J, with 6 bases in between. This CDR3 has 13 amino acids.

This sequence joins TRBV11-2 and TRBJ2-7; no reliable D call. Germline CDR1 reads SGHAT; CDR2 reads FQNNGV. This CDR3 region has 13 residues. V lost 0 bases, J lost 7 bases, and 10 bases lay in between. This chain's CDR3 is CASSLDPLREQYF. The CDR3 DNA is TGTGCCAGCAGCTTAGATCCCTTAAGAGAGCAGTACTTC.

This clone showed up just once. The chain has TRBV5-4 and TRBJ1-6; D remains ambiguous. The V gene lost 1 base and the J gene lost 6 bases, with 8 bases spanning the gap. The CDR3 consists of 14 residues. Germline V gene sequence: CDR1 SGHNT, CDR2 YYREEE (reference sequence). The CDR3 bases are TGTGCCAGCAGCTTGTGGCAGGTTAATTCACCCCTCCACTTT. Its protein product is CASSLWQVNSPLHF.

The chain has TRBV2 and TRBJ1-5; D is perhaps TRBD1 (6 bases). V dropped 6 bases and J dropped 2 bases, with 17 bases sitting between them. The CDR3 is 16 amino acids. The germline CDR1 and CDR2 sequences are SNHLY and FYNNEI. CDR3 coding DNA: TGTGCCAGCAGACAGGACAGCTTATCGGGCAATCAGCCCCAGCATTTT. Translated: CASRQDSLSGNQPQHF. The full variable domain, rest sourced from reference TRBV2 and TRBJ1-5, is EPEVTQTPSHQVTQMGQEVILRCVPISNHLYFYWYRQILGQKVEFLVSFYNNEISEKSEIFDDQFSVERPDGSNFTLKIRSTKLEDSAMYFCASRQDSLSGNQPQHFGDGTRLSIL.

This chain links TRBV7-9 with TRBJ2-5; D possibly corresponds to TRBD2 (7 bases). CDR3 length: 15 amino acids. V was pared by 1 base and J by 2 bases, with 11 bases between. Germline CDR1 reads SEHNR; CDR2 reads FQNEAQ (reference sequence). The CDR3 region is CASSLVGGGQETQYF. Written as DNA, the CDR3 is TGTGCCAGCAGCTTAGTAGGGGGGGGGCAAGAGACCCAGTACTTC.